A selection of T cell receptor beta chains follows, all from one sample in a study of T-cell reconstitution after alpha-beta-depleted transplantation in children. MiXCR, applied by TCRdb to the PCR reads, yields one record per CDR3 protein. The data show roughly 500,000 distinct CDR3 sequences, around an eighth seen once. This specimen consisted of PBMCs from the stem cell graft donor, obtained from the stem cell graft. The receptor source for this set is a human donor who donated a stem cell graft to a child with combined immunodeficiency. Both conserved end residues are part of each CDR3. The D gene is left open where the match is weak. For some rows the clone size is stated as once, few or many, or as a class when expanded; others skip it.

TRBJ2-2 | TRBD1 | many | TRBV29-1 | CSASPGTGAGELFF | TGCAGCGCTAGTCCCGGGACAGGGGCCGGGGAGCTGTTTTTT
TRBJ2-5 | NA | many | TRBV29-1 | CSVGPQETQYF | TGCAGCGTTGGGCCTCAAGAGACCCAGTACTTC
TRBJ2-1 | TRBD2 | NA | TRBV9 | CASSVGLAGNNEQFF | TGTGCCAGCAGCGTAGGGCTAGCGGGGAACAATGAGCAGTTCTTC
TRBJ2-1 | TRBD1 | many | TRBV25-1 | CASSTGDYNEQFF | TGTGCCAGCAGTACAGGGGACTACAATGAGCAGTTCTTC
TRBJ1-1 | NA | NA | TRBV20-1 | CSAYEGGSTLEAFF | TGCAGTGCTTACGAGGGGGGGTCCACCCTTGAAGCTTTCTTT
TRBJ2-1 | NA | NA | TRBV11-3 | CASSSYLGAYNEQFF | TGTGCCAGCAGCTCCTATCTCGGAGCGTACAATGAGCAGTTCTTC
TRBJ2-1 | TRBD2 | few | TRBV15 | CATSRASGGPLQRFF | TGTGCCACCAGCAGAGCTAGCGGGGGGCCATTGCAAAGGTTCTTC
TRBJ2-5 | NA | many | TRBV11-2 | CASSPQGPQETQYF | TGTGCCAGCAGCCCTCAGGGTCCCCAAGAGACCCAGTACTTC
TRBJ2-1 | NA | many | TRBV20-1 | CSARAPTGTGLHEQFF | TGCAGTGCTAGAGCCCCTACGGGAACAGGGCTCCATGAGCAGTTCTTC
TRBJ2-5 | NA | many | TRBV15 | CATSRDIQPEYQETQYF | TGTGCCACCAGCAGAGATATACAGCCAGAGTACCAAGAGACCCAGTACTTC
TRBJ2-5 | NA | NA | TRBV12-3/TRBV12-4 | CASSHRDGDLGTQYF | TGTGCCAGCAGTCACCGGGACGGGGACCTTGGAACCCAGTACTTC
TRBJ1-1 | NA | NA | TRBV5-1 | CASSLGVGGEDGAFF | TGCGCCAGCAGCTTGGGGGTTGGGGGAGAAGATGGAGCTTTCTTT
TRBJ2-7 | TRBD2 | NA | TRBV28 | CASRPGLANYEQYF | TGTGCCAGCAGACCGGGACTAGCGAACTACGAGCAGTACTTC
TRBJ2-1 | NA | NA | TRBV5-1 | CASRDARQPYNEQFF | TGCGCCAGCAGGGACGCCCGCCAACCATACAATGAGCAGTTCTTC
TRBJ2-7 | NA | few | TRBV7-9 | CASSLAPGEYEQYF | TGTGCCAGCAGCTTAGCCCCAGGGGAGTACGAGCAGTACTTC
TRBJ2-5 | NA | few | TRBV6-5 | CASSYGWGRGETQYF | TGTGCCAGCAGTTACGGGTGGGGCAGAGGAGAGACCCAGTACTTC
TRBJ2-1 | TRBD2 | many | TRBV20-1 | CSARPLAGGTHNEQFF | TGCAGTGCTAGACCCTTAGCGGGAGGGACTCACAATGAGCAGTTCTTC
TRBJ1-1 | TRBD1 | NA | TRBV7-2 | CASSFQDRVDPEAFF | TGTGCCAGCAGCTTCCAGGACAGGGTGGATCCTGAAGCTTTCTTT
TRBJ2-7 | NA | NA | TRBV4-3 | CASSQATGRRGEQYF | TGCGCCAGCAGCCAAGCGACAGGCCGAAGGGGCGAGCAGTACTTC
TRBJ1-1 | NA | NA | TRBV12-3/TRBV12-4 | CASRNTDSGGGRAFF | TGTGCCAGCAGAAACACGGACAGTGGCGGGGGTAGGGCTTTCTTT
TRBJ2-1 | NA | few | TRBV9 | CASSVEAGPREQFF | TGTGCCAGCAGCGTAGAGGCCGGACCCAGGGAGCAGTTCTTC
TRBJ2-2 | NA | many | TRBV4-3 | CASSNRNTGELFF | TGCGCCAGCAGTAACAGAAACACCGGGGAGCTGTTTTTT
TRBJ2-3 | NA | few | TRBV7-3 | CASSSDRFTDTQYF | TGTGCCAGCAGCTCAGACAGGTTCACAGATACGCAGTATTTT